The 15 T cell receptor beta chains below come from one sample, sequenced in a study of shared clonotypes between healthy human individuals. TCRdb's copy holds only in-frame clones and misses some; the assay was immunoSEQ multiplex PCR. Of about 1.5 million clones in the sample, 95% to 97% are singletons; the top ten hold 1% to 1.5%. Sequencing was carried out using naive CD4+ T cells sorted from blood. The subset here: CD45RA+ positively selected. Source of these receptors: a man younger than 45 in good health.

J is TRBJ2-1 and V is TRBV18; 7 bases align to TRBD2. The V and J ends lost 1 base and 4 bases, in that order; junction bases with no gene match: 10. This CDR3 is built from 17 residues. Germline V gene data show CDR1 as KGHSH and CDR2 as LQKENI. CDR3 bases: TGTGCCAGCTCACCACGGCTAGCGGCCCTCATTTACAATGAGCAGTTCTTC. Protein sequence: CASSPRLAALIYNEQFF.

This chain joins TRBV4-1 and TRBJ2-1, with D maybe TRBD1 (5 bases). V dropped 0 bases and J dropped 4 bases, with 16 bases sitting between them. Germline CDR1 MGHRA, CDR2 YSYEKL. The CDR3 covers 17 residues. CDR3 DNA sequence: TGCGCCAGCAGCCAAGAGGGTAACAGGCGAATTTACAATGAGCAGTTCTTC. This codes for CASSQEGNRRIYNEQFF.

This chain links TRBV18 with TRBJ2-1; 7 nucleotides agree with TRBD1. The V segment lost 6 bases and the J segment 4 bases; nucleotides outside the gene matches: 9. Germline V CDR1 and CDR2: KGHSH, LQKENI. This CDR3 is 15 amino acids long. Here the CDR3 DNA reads TGTGCCAGCTCCCCGGGACAGAACTTTTACAATGAGCAGTTCTTC. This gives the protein CASSPGQNFYNEQFF.

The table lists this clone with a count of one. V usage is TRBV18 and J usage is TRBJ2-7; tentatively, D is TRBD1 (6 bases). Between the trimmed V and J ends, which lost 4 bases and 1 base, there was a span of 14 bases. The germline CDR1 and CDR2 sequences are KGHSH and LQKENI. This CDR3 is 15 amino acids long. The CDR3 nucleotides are TGTGCCAGCTCACTAACCTACAGGGATTCCTACGAGCAGTACTTC. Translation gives CASSLTYRDSYEQYF.

For the CDR3, the DNA is TGTGCCAGCAGCCGTCAGGGGGCGGGAGCGCAATACAATGAGCAGTTCTTC. Protein: CASSRQGAGAQYNEQFF. The J gene is TRBJ2-1, the V gene TRBV9, with D possibly TRBD1 on 8 matching bases. This CDR3 is built from 17 residues. Deletions cut 4 bases from V and 4 bases from J, with 21 bases between. Germline lookup yields CDR1 SGDLS and CDR2 YYNGEE.

The chain's CDR3 is CASSPRQGLLAMNTGELFF. The CDR3 DNA reads as TGTGCCAGCAGTCCGAGACAGGGATTGCTAGCGATGAACACCGGGGAGCTGTTTTTT. The genes are TRBV27 and TRBJ2-2, with TRBD1 as a possible D gene (7 bases). V lost 5 bases to trimming and J lost 1 base, with 23 bases between them. CDR1 and CDR2 from the germline V gene are MNHEY and SMNVEV (reference sequence). The CDR3 runs 19 residues.

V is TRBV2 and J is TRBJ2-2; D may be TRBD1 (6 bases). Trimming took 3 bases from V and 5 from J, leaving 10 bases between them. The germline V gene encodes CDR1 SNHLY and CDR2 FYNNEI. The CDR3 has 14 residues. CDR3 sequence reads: CASSDRGWTGELFF. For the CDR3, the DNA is TGTGCCAGCAGTGACAGGGGTTGGACCGGGGAGCTGTTTTTT.

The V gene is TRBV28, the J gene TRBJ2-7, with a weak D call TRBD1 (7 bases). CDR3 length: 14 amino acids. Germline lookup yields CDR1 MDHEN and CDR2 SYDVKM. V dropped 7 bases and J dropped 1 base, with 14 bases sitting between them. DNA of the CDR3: TGTGCCAGCATTTCGCCAGGGGGGTCCTACGAGCAGTACTTC. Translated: CASISPGGSYEQYF. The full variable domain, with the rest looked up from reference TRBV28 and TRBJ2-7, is DVKVTQSSRYLVKRTGEKVFLECVQDMDHENMFWYRQDPGLGLRLIYFSYDVKMKEKGDIPEGYSVSREKKERFSLILESASTNQTSMYLCASISPGGSYEQYFGPGTRLTVT.

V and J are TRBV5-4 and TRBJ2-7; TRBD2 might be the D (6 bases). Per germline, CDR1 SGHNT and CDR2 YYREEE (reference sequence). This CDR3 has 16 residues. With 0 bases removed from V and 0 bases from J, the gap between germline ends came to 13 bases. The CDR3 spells CASSLASGGISYEQYF. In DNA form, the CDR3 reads TGTGCCAGCAGCTTGGCCTCGGGCGGGATCTCCTACGAGCAGTACTTC.

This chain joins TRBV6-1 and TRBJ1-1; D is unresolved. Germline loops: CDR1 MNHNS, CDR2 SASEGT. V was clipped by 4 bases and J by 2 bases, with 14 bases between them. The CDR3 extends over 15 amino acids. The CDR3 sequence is CASSVFPRTNTEAFF. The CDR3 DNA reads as TGTGCCAGCAGTGTCTTCCCTCGAACAAACACTGAAGCTTTCTTT.

The CDR3 region has the DNA TGTGCCAGCAGCTTTGACAGTGCCTCCTACGAGCAGTACTTC. Amino acids: CASSFDSASYEQYF. This chain links TRBV5-4 with TRBJ2-7, with a tentative D call TRBD1 (5 bases). CDR1 and CDR2 (germline): SGHNT, YYREEE (reference sequence). The V gene lost 2 bases and the J gene lost 0 bases, with 9 bases spanning the gap. The CDR3 covers 14 residues.

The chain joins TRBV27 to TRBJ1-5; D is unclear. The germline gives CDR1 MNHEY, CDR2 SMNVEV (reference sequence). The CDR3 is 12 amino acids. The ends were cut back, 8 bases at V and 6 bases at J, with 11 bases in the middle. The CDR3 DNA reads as TGTGCCAGCGGGCCTCTTCGTCAGCCCCAGCATTTT. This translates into CASGPLRQPQHF.

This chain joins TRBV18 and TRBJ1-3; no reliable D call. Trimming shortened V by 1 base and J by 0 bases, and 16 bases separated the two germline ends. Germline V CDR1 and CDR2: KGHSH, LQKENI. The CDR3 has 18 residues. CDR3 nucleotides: TGTGCCAGCTCACCACTGATGACGGGCACTCTCTCTGGAAACACCATATATTTT. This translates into CASSPLMTGTLSGNTIYF.

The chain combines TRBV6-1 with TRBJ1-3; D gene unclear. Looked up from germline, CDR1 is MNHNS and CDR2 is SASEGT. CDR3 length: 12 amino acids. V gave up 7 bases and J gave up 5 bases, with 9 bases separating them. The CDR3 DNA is TGTGCCAGCATCGCCCCTCGAAACACCATATATTTT. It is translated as CASIAPRNTIYF.

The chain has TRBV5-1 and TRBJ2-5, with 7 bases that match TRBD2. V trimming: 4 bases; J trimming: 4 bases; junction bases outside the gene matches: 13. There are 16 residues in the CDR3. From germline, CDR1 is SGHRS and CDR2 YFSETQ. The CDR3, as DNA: TGCGCCAGCAGCACCTTCCTAGCGGCCATTGGAGAGACCCAGTACTTC. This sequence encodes CASSTFLAAIGETQYF. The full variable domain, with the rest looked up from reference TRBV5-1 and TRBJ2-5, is KAGVTQTPRYLIKTRGQQVTLSCSPISGHRSVSWYQQTPGQGLQFLFEYFSETQRNKGNFPGRFSGRQFSNSRSEMNVSTLELGDSALYLCASSTFLAAIGETQYFGPGTRLLVL.